What follows are 24 T cell receptor beta chains derived from one specimen sequenced in a study of T cells after yellow fever vaccination (dated by TCRdb to between 2018 and 2020). The treatment or condition tag for this specimen amounts to: live attenuated yellow fever vaccine strain. Library method: 5' RACE. TCRdb lists the instrument as Illumina NovaSeq 6000. TCRdb reanalyzed the raw reads on its own, using fastp at Q25 for trimming and MiXCR for clone calling, and kept in-frame beta chains. Entries are consolidated by CDR3 protein sequence, retaining the most common genes and DNA. The sample yields a few hundred thousand distinct CDR3 sequences; around 4.9% were counted once. Roughly 3% of the sample is taken by the ten largest. Specimen: CD4+ T cells sorted from PBMCs, collected on the day of the yellow fever booster vaccination. All receptors derive from a man aged 18 to 35 who received the YFV17D yellow fever vaccine.

The chain joins TRBV7-2 to TRBJ2-3, with a weak D call TRBD2 (6 bases). The germline V and J ends were trimmed by 5 bases and 2 bases, with 11 bases remaining between them. The CDR3 has 14 amino acids. The germline gives CDR1 SGHTA, CDR2 FQGNSA. CDR3 sequence: CASSHCGNTDTQYF. CDR3 nucleotides: TGTGCCAGCAGCCACTGCGGGAACACAGATACGCAGTATTTT.

At least ten counts were recorded for this clonotype. This chain links TRBV20-1 with TRBJ2-4, with 7 bases identical to TRBD1. J lost 0 bases, V lost 7 bases, and 6 bases had no gene match. CDR1 DFQATT and CDR2 SNEGSKA come from the germline V gene (reference sequence). This CDR3 spans 14 amino acids. CDR3 nucleotide sequence: TGCAGTGTTACCAGGGGGTTAGCCAAAAACATTCAGTACTTC. This sequence encodes CSVTRGLAKNIQYF.

The table lists this clonotype with many counts. V and J are TRBV20-1 and TRBJ2-7; TRBD2 matches 9 bases. V lost 6 bases and J lost 6; bases outside the gene matches: 9. From germline, CDR1 is DFQATT and CDR2 SNEGSKA (reference sequence). The length of the CDR3 is 13 residues. The CDR3 region is CSARRRGGLEQYV. The DNA for the CDR3 is TGCAGTGCGAGAAGGCGGGGGGGCCTCGAGCAGTACGTC.

This chain uses TRBV7-2 with TRBJ2-6; 12 nucleotides agree with TRBD1. After removal of 5 bases from V and 4 bases from J, the junction contained 15 bases not matched to a gene. Germline V lookup: CDR1 SGHTA, CDR2 FQGNSA. There are 20 residues in the CDR3. The DNA for the CDR3 is TGTGCCAGCAGCCCTCGAGGGACAGGGGGCGTTTCATCCGGGGCCAACGTCCTGACTTTC. Protein sequence: CASSPRGTGGVSSGANVLTF.

There are many counts of this clonotype. The chain links TRBV10-3 to TRBJ2-3, with D possibly matching TRBD2 (5 bases). Trimming shortened V by 0 bases and J by 2 bases, and 9 bases separated the two germline ends. The germline V gene has CDR1 ENHRY and CDR2 SYGVKD. The CDR3 runs to 15 residues. CDR3 amino acids: CAISESTGYTDTQYF. CDR3 in DNA: TGTGCCATCAGTGAGTCCACGGGGTACACAGATACGCAGTATTTT.

V usage is TRBV14 and J usage is TRBJ2-5; a possible D gene is TRBD1 (6 bases). Deletions cut 8 bases from V and 5 bases from J, with 15 bases between. The CDR3 covers 13 residues. The germline gives CDR1 SGHDN, CDR2 FVKESK. The CDR3 DNA sequence: TGTGCCAGCGATTCGGGACACAGGGAGACCCAGTACTTC. Protein sequence: CASDSGHRETQYF.

The chain recombines TRBV6-6 with TRBJ2-3, with 12 bases lining up with TRBD2. With V trimmed by 8 bases and J by 7 bases, 16 bases remained unmatched. Per germline, CDR1 MNHNY and CDR2 SVGAGI (reference sequence). The CDR3 extends over 17 amino acids. The CDR3 DNA reads as TGTGCCAGCCGCAACTTAGGGACTAGCGGGTTTTCAAATACGCAGTATTTT. Encoded protein: CASRNLGTSGFSNTQYF.

This clonotype was counted a few times. The chain carries TRBV29-1 and TRBJ2-3; unclear D gene. Trimming stripped 4 bases from V and 4 bases from J, with 9 bases between. Looked up from germline, CDR1 is SQVTM and CDR2 is ANQGSEA. CDR3 size: 12 residues. The CDR3 is CSVGSSADTQYF. The DNA for the CDR3 is TGCAGCGTTGGCTCGAGCGCAGATACGCAGTATTTT.

The chain uses TRBV5-1 and TRBJ2-1; the D gene is possibly TRBD1 (6 bases). There are 14 residues in the CDR3. CDR1 and CDR2 (germline): SGHRS, YFSETQ. V lost 5 bases, J lost 6 bases, and 15 bases lay in between. The chain's CDR3 is CASRGTRGGNEQFF. CDR3 DNA sequence: TGCGCCAGCAGGGGGACCCGAGGGGGCAATGAGCAGTTCTTC.

This clonotype was counted a few times. This chain joins TRBV18 and TRBJ1-2; 8 nucleotides line up with TRBD1. CDR1 is KGHSH, CDR2 LQKENI, per germline. The V gene end was trimmed by 3 bases and the J gene end by 6 bases; junction bases not matched to a gene: 9. This CDR3 contains 15 residues. This CDR3 is CASSPRQGAQDGYTF. In DNA form, the CDR3 reads TGTGCCAGCTCACCGAGGCAGGGGGCGCAAGATGGCTACACCTTC.

This clonotype was recorded a few times. The rearrangement joins TRBV3-1 to TRBJ2-3; the D call may be TRBD1 or TRBD2 (5 bases each). Trimming took off 1 base at V and 7 bases at J, with 15 bases between the two ends. Germline V gene lookup returns CDR1 LGHDT and CDR2 YNNKEL (reference sequence). This CDR3 spans 15 amino acids. The CDR3, as DNA: TGTGCCAGCAGCCAAGGGGGACCACGCGGCCATACGCAGTATTTT. Protein product: CASSQGGPRGHTQYF.

This clonotype was picked up a small number of times. Relative to the germline gene, one junction end is altered; a read error may explain this. This chain connects TRBV6-6 to TRBJ2-1, with 8 nucleotides matching TRBD2. The CDR3 spans 11 residues. Germline lookup yields CDR1 MNHNY and CDR2 SVGAGI (reference sequence). In nucleotides, the CDR3 is TGTGCCGGCAGAGCGACTAGCGTGAAGTTCTTC. Translating it yields CAGRATSVKFF.

In its sample, this clonotype was seen a few times. The chain combines TRBV6-5 with TRBJ2-2; TRBD1 is a possible D gene (5 bases). V lost 0 bases and J lost 4, with 18 bases in between. Germline V gene sequence: CDR1 MNHEY, CDR2 SVGAGI. CDR3 length equals 18 residues. CDR3 sequence: CASSYSAWQGGGTGELFF. The CDR3 DNA follows: TGTGCCAGCAGTTACTCCGCCTGGCAGGGCGGTGGCACCGGGGAGCTGTTTTTT.

The chain recombines TRBV5-1 with TRBJ1-4; 9 bases map to TRBD1. The trim removed 1 base at V and 8 bases at J, leaving 6 bases unmatched. This CDR3 contains 15 residues. Germline lookup yields CDR1 SGHRS and CDR2 YFSETQ. CDR3 nucleotides: TGCGCCAGCAGCTTGAGGACAGGGGAACGGGAAAAACTGTTTTTT. Translation gives CASSLRTGEREKLFF.

The V call is TRBV12-3 or TRBV12-4, the J call TRBJ1-5; a weak D match, TRBD1 (6 bases). Trimming took 7 bases from V and 2 from J, leaving 18 bases between them. CDR3 length: 16 residues. CDR3 sequence reads: CASTPGGGGGNQPQHF. CDR3 sequence (DNA): TGTGCCAGCACCCCTGGGGGCGGGGGGGGCAATCAGCCCCAGCATTTT.

This clonotype was counted at least ten times. The chain uses TRBV7-2 and TRBJ1-2; possibly TRBD1 for D (5 bases). This CDR3 is 14 amino acids long. V dropped 4 bases and J dropped 4 bases, with 13 bases sitting between them. Germline V lookup: CDR1 SGHTA, CDR2 FQGNSA. The CDR3 DNA sequence: TGTGCCAGCAGCTCCTGGGGCTCGGGCTATGGCTACACCTTC. It encodes CASSSWGSGYGYTF.

In this sample, this clonotype turned up many times. The V gene is TRBV5-1, the J gene TRBJ2-2, with 7 bases fitting TRBD1. Trimming removed 1 base from V and 3 bases from J; junction bases left unmatched: 9. The CDR3 spans 17 residues. Germline CDR1 is SGHRS and CDR2 is YFSETQ. The CDR3 region has the DNA TGCGCCAGCAGCTTGAGGGCGGTAGGGGGCGACACCGGGGAGCTGTTTTTT. This codes for CASSLRAVGGDTGELFF.

This clonotype was counted a few times. V is TRBV20-1 and J is TRBJ2-5; D might be TRBD1 or TRBD2, each matching 6 bases. This CDR3 comprises 15 residues. Germline CDR1 is DFQATT and CDR2 is SNEGSKA (reference sequence). V lost 5 bases to trimming and J lost 1 base, with 17 bases between them. The CDR3 nucleotides are TGCAGTGCTGGACGAGCCGGGGGCCTCCAAGAGACCCAGTACTTC. It encodes CSAGRAGGLQETQYF.

This clonotype was detected only a few times. This chain connects TRBV10-3 to TRBJ2-3; maybe TRBD2 (5 bases). Germline CDR1 and CDR2: ENHRY and SYGVKD. The V end was cut by 9 bases, the J end by 4 bases, with 17 bases between. The CDR3 runs 14 residues. CDR3 DNA: TGTGCCATGGGAAAGGGAACGAGGGCAGATACGCAGTATTTT. Amino acids: CAMGKGTRADTQYF.

The chain carries TRBV11-3 and TRBJ2-3; possibly TRBD2 for D (5 bases). Germline V lookup: CDR1 SGHNT, CDR2 YENEEA. V was shortened by 2 bases and J by 3 bases, with 15 bases between the two germline ends. The CDR3 extends over 16 amino acids. The CDR3 is CASSLSIGEPTDTQYF. CDR3 nucleotides: TGTGCCAGCAGCTTAAGTATCGGGGAGCCTACAGATACGCAGTATTTT.

This clonotype was found many times. The chain joins TRBV6-5 to TRBJ2-3; D not certain. V was clipped by 0 bases and J by 7 bases, with 8 bases between them. CDR1 and CDR2 from the germline V gene are MNHEY and SVGAGI. The length of the CDR3 is 13 residues. The CDR3 nucleotides are TGTGCCAGCAGTTACTCGAGTGGGAATACGCAGTATTTT. Translation: CASSYSSGNTQYF.

This clonotype has more than one count but fewer than ten. The chain is built from TRBV2 and TRBJ1-5; TRBD1 agrees at 9 bases. This CDR3 has 16 amino acids. Germline V gene data show CDR1 as SNHLY and CDR2 as FYNNEI. The trim removed 2 bases at V and 7 bases at J, leaving 9 bases unmatched. CDR3 in amino acids: CASSETGQGFGQPQHF. The CDR3 bases are TGTGCCAGCAGTGAAACGGGACAGGGCTTCGGCCAGCCCCAGCATTTT.

The chain carries TRBV4-3 and TRBJ1-1; 8 bases agree with TRBD1. The CDR3 runs to 14 residues. Per the germline V gene, CDR1 is LGHNA and CDR2 is YSLEER. Germline trimming cut 2 bases from V and 5 bases from J; bases unmatched to any gene: 4. CDR3 protein: CASSQRTGRTEAFF. In nucleotides, the CDR3 is TGCGCCAGCAGCCAAAGGACAGGGCGAACTGAAGCTTTCTTT.

This clonotype was seen only a few times. The V gene is TRBV24-1, the J gene TRBJ2-1; 9 positions agree with TRBD2. V gave up 3 bases and J gave up 5 bases; unmatched junction bases: 7. The CDR3 loop spans 16 amino acids. From germline, CDR1 is KGHDR and CDR2 SFDVKD. The CDR3: CATSDTASGVDNEQFF. The CDR3 bases are TGTGCCACCAGTGATACGGCTAGCGGGGTTGACAATGAGCAGTTCTTC.